Listed below are T cell receptor beta chains from one sample, sequenced in a study of response to subunit inactivated influenza vaccine. TCRdb analysed the RT-PCR reads with MiXCR anew, one entry per CDR3 protein. The table lists 530,000 or so distinct CDR3 sequences, about 12% of them singletons. Sequences were derived from PBMCs from blood, sampled on the day of vaccination. All receptors come from a man aged 45-60 years who received an inactivated influenza vaccine. Both conserved end residues are part of each CDR3. The order of the fields is J gene, clone size, V gene, D gene, CDR3 DNA, CDR3 protein. A D gene is named only where the DNA matches it firmly. Clone size is stated in some rows and not others, as once, few, many or a class when expanded.

J gene: TRBJ2-5
clone size: NA
V gene: TRBV7-2
D gene: TRBD2
CDR3 DNA: TGTGCCAGCAGCCTTTCTAGCGGGGGTCGTCAAGAGACCCAGTACTTC
CDR3 protein: CASSLSSGGRQETQYF

J gene: TRBJ2-7
clone size: few
V gene: TRBV15
D gene: NA
CDR3 DNA: TGTGCCACCAGCATCGCACAGGGTTACGAGCAGTACTTC
CDR3 protein: CATSIAQGYEQYF

J gene: TRBJ1-2
clone size: NA
V gene: TRBV11-2
D gene: TRBD1
CDR3 DNA: TGTGCCAGCAGCGCACAGGGGGTAAGGGGTATGGGCTACACCTTC
CDR3 protein: CASSAQGVRGMGYTF

J gene: TRBJ2-2
clone size: many
V gene: TRBV12-3/TRBV12-4
D gene: TRBD1
CDR3 DNA: TGTGCCAGCGGACAGGGGTCCGGGGAGCTGTTTTTT
CDR3 protein: CASGQGSGELFF

J gene: TRBJ1-4
clone size: many
V gene: TRBV27
D gene: NA
CDR3 DNA: TGTGCCAGCAGTTTACGGAGGAACGAAAAACTGTTTTTT
CDR3 protein: CASSLRRNEKLFF

J gene: TRBJ2-7
clone size: NA
V gene: TRBV20-1
D gene: TRBD1
CDR3 DNA: TGCAGTGCTAGAGATGGACAGGGCAGCTCCTACGAGCAGTACTTC
CDR3 protein: CSARDGQGSSYEQYF

J gene: TRBJ2-1
clone size: many
V gene: TRBV9
D gene: TRBD2
CDR3 DNA: TGTGCCAGCAGCACTAGCGGGCTCAGCTCCTACAATGAGCAGTTCTTC
CDR3 protein: CASSTSGLSSYNEQFF

J gene: TRBJ2-5
clone size: NA
V gene: TRBV2
D gene: NA
CDR3 DNA: TGTGCCAGCAGCCCGCAGGGGAGTGGAGAGACCCAGTACTTC
CDR3 protein: CASSPQGSGETQYF

J gene: TRBJ2-5
clone size: NA
V gene: TRBV20-1
D gene: TRBD2
CDR3 DNA: TGCAGTGCTGAAAACACGGGAGGGGAGACCCAGTACTTC
CDR3 protein: CSAENTGGETQYF

J gene: TRBJ2-3
clone size: many
V gene: TRBV5-1
D gene: TRBD2
CDR3 DNA: TGCGCCAGCAGCTTGCGGTCCAGCGGGGAGACAGATACGCAGTATTTT
CDR3 protein: CASSLRSSGETDTQYF